This entry lists 21 T cell receptor beta chains sequenced from one sample in a study of OX40 agonist ivuxolimab in advanced cancers. Data came from immunoSEQ multiplex PCR; TCRdb stores just in-frame clones and leaves some out. Here the sample spans about 60,000 clones, more than 80% being singletons. The source was CD4+ or CD8+ T cells sorted from blood, collected in a trial of the OX40 agonist ivuxolimab. These receptors all stem from an adult with an advanced solid tumor such as melanoma, head and neck, liver or kidney cancer.

This chain's CDR3 is CASSSGTYAEAFF. The CDR3 coding sequence is TGTGCCAGCAGTTCCGGGACTTACGCTGAAGCTTTCTTT. The rearrangement uses TRBV6-5 and TRBJ1-1, with D possibly being TRBD1 (5 bases). Trimming pared 4 bases from V and 6 bases from J, leaving 12 bases between. This CDR3 is 13 amino acids long. Germline loops: CDR1 MNHEY, CDR2 SVGAGI.

The V call is TRBV21-1, the J call TRBJ1-5; the D call in the table, TRBD1, was not verified against the DNA. TRBV21-1 is noted as a pseudogene. CDR3 size: 16 residues. CDR3 protein: CASSLHRDRVNQPQHF. CDR3 DNA: TGTGCCAGCAGCCTTCACCGGGACAGGGTGAATCAGCCCCAGCATTTT.

The chain couples TRBV28 to TRBJ2-7; unclear D gene. The V end was cut by 2 bases, the J end by 4 bases, with 3 bases between. Germline values: CDR1 MDHEN, CDR2 SYDVKM. The CDR3 has 11 residues. For the CDR3, the DNA is TGTGCCAGCAGTTTAGCGTACGAGCAGTACTTC. Translated: CASSLAYEQYF. The entire variable domain, with the rest obtained from reference TRBV28 and TRBJ2-7, is as follows: DVKVTQSSRYLVKRTGEKVFLECVQDMDHENMFWYRQDPGLGLRLIYFSYDVKMKEKGDIPEGYSVSREKKERFSLILESASTNQTSMYLCASSLAYEQYFGPGTRLTVT.

V and J are TRBV10-3 and TRBJ1-1, with a possible D match to TRBD1 (6 bases). Germline assignment: CDR1 ENHRY and CDR2 SYGVKD. The CDR3 covers 16 residues. V lost 4 bases, J lost 1 base, and 16 bases lay in between. CDR3 in DNA: TGTGCCATCAGTGGGACAGCTGAGATTTCGAACACTGAAGCTTTCTTT. It translates to CAISGTAEISNTEAFF.

V gene TRBV10-2 combines with J gene TRBJ2-2, with D unresolved. The ends were cut back, 8 bases at V and 0 bases at J, with 7 bases in the middle. The CDR3 sequence is 13 residues long. The germline gives CDR1 WSHSY, CDR2 SAAADI. The CDR3 region is CASGVSNTGELFF. Here the CDR3 DNA reads TGCGCCAGCGGGGTTTCGAACACCGGGGAGCTGTTTTTT.

This clone has a single count. This chain's CDR3 is CASSLGRPTEAFF. As DNA, the CDR3 is TGTGCCAGCAGCTTGGGACGTCCCACTGAAGCTTTCTTT. The chain carries TRBV5-4 and TRBJ1-1; D is undetermined. The CDR3 length is 13 residues. The germline gives CDR1 SGHNT, CDR2 YYREEE (reference sequence). The V gene lost 0 bases and the J gene lost 4 bases, with 7 bases spanning the gap.

The count of this clone is one. This chain connects TRBV5-4 to TRBJ2-2; no clear D gene. The CDR3 totals 17 residues. V lost 4 bases, J lost 3 bases, and 19 bases lay in between. Germline V gene data show CDR1 as SGHNT and CDR2 as YYREEE (reference sequence). The CDR3 spells CASSHLPPGSYTGELFF. DNA of the CDR3: TGTGCCAGCAGCCACCTACCCCCGGGCAGTTACACCGGGGAGCTGTTTTTT.

The V call is TRBV5-4, the J call TRBJ2-1; unclear D gene. The V end was cut by 3 bases, the J end by 0 bases, with 10 bases between. The germline gives CDR1 SGHNT, CDR2 YYREEE (reference sequence). The CDR3 is 15 amino acids. The CDR3 loop is CASSWARTSYNEQFF. The DNA for the CDR3 is TGTGCCAGCAGCTGGGCCAGGACCTCCTACAATGAGCAGTTCTTC.

This chain connects TRBV19 to TRBJ2-3; tentatively, D is TRBD1 (6 bases). V gave up 10 bases and J gave up 1 base, with 24 bases separating them. The CDR3 contains 17 residues. Germline assignment: CDR1 LNHDA and CDR2 SQIVND (reference sequence). The CDR3 nucleotides read TGTGCCACCCACACCGCCGGGACAACGGCCCGCACAGATACGCAGTATTTT. Protein: CATHTAGTTARTDTQYF. Supplemented by reference TRBV19 and TRBJ2-3, the full variable domain reads DGGITQSPKYLFRKEGQNVTLSCEQNLNHDAMYWYRQDPGQGLRLIYYSQIVNDFQKGDIAEGYSVSREKKESFPLTVTSAQKNPTAFYLCATHTAGTTARTDTQYFGPGTRLTVL.

This clone was detected once. The rearrangement links TRBV9 to TRBJ2-2; a possible D gene is TRBD1 (6 bases). CDR3 length: 14 amino acids. The germline V and J ends were trimmed by 4 bases and 6 bases, with 13 bases remaining between them. Germline loops: CDR1 SGDLS, CDR2 YYNGEE. In nucleotides, the CDR3 is TGTGCCAGCAGCCCAAGGGACATTCCCGGGGAGCTGTTTTTT. Translated: CASSPRDIPGELFF. Drawing the rest from reference TRBV9 and TRBJ2-2, the complete variable domain is DSGVTQTPKHLITATGQRVTLRCSPRSGDLSVYWYQQSLDQGLQFLIQYYNGEERAKGNILERFSAQQFPDLHSELNLSSLELGDSALYFCASSPRDIPGELFFGEGSRLTVL.

This chain links TRBV10-3 with TRBJ1-1; 7 bases line up with TRBD1. The germline V gene encodes CDR1 ENHRY and CDR2 SYGVKD. With V trimmed by 8 bases and J by 1 base, 7 bases remained unmatched. The CDR3 runs 14 residues. As DNA, the CDR3 is TGTGCCATCGGTTCGCAGGGGGAGAACACTGAAGCTTTCTTT. Residues: CAIGSQGENTEAFF.

This clone was detected only a few times. J is TRBJ1-6 and V is TRBV11-2; no firm D call. This CDR3 has 14 residues. The germline gives CDR1 SGHAT, CDR2 FQNNGV. V shed 1 base and J shed 9 bases, with 10 bases lying between them. For the CDR3, the DNA is TGTGCCAGCAGCTTAGGAGTTTCGGGTTCACCCCTCCACTTT. As protein: CASSLGVSGSPLHF.

On this clone itself: One junction end disagrees with the germline gene, perhaps due to a read error. This chain connects TRBV20-1 to TRBJ2-2; no clear D. CDR3 length: 10 amino acids. Germline V CDR1 and CDR2: DFQATT, SNEGSKA (reference sequence). This CDR3 reads CSARGGELFF. The CDR3 DNA is TGCAGTGCAAGAGGAGGGGAGCTGTTTTTT.

This chain connects TRBV6-5 to TRBJ1-2; D might be TRBD1 (6 bases). This CDR3 region has 12 residues. Germline CDR1 and CDR2: MNHEY and SVGAGI. V was cut by 4 bases and J by 7 bases, with 10 bases left in between. The CDR3 protein is CASSSIQGGYTF. In DNA, the CDR3 is TGTGCCAGCAGTTCTATACAGGGTGGCTACACCTTC.

The chain combines TRBV18 with TRBJ2-5; no definite D call. The CDR3 totals 14 residues. Per germline, CDR1 KGHSH and CDR2 LQKENI. Trimming stripped 2 bases from V and 1 base from J, with 8 bases between. Here the CDR3 DNA reads TGTGCCAGCTCACCAGTGCATAGCCAAGAGACCCAGTACTTC. Amino acid sequence: CASSPVHSQETQYF. Combining the CDR3 with reference TRBV18 and TRBJ2-5 gives the whole variable domain NAGVMQNPRHLVRRRGQEARLRCSPMKGHSHVYWYRQLPEEGLKFMVYLQKENIIDESGMPKERFSAEFPKEGPSILRIQQVVRGDSAAYFCASSPVHSQETQYFGPGTRLLVL.

This clone was detected a few times. The chain joins TRBV18 to TRBJ2-5; 7 bases align to TRBD2. CDR3 size: 15 residues. J lost 6 bases, V lost 0 bases, and 7 bases had no gene match. Looked up from germline, CDR1 is KGHSH and CDR2 is LQKENI. The CDR3 DNA is TGTGCCAGCTCACCACCGAGCGGGGCGATGAAGACCCAGTACTTC. This translates into CASSPPSGAMKTQYF.

This clone was detected a few times. This chain links TRBV6-5 with TRBJ1-4; TRBD1 might be the D (6 bases). Germline CDR1 and CDR2: MNHEY and SVGAGI. The ends were cut back, 6 bases at V and 8 bases at J, with 16 bases in the middle. The CDR3 runs 14 residues. The CDR3 nucleotides read TGTGCCAGCAGGACCGGGGGGCTAAGCGAAAAACTGTTTTTT. Its protein product is CASRTGGLSEKLFF.

The rearrangement uses TRBV7-9 and TRBJ2-3; tentative D call: TRBD1 (7 bases). The germline gives CDR1 SEHNR, CDR2 FQNEAQ (reference sequence). V was cut by 1 base and J by 4 bases, with 15 bases left in between. The CDR3 consists of 16 residues. CDR3 in DNA: TGTGCCAGCAGCTTAGGAGGACTAAGGGGGCCAGATACGCAGTATTTT. Amino acid sequence: CASSLGGLRGPDTQYF.

The V gene is TRBV7-9, the J gene TRBJ2-5; tentatively, D is TRBD1 (6 bases). With 1 base removed from V and 4 bases from J, the gap between germline ends came to 19 bases. Looked up from germline, CDR1 is SEHNR and CDR2 is FQNEAQ (reference sequence). The CDR3 contains 17 residues. CDR3 region: CASSLGGLVDTSETQYF. In DNA form, the CDR3 reads TGTGCCAGCAGCTTAGGGGGGCTAGTGGACACGTCAGAGACCCAGTACTTC.

V gene TRBV6-4 combines with J gene TRBJ2-6; D is possibly TRBD1 (5 bases). This CDR3 region has 15 residues. Germline V gene lookup returns CDR1 MRHNA and CDR2 SNTAGT. Trimming shortened V by 4 bases and J by 0 bases, and 7 bases separated the two germline ends. The CDR3 region is CASSGQGSGANVLTF. As DNA, the CDR3 is TGTGCCAGCAGTGGGCAGGGCTCTGGGGCCAACGTCCTGACTTTC.

The chain employs TRBV18 and TRBJ2-1; the D is unclear. The length of the CDR3 is 13 residues. Per germline, CDR1 KGHSH and CDR2 LQKENI. Deletions cut 0 bases from V and 1 base from J, with 1 base between. The CDR3 loop reads CASSPPSYNEQFF. In DNA form, the CDR3 reads TGTGCCAGCTCACCACCGTCCTACAATGAGCAGTTCTTC. The variable domain in full, with the rest retrieved from reference TRBV18 and TRBJ2-1, is NAGVMQNPRHLVRRRGQEARLRCSPMKGHSHVYWYRQLPEEGLKFMVYLQKENIIDESGMPKERFSAEFPKEGPSILRIQQVVRGDSAAYFCASSPPSYNEQFFGPGTRLTVL.